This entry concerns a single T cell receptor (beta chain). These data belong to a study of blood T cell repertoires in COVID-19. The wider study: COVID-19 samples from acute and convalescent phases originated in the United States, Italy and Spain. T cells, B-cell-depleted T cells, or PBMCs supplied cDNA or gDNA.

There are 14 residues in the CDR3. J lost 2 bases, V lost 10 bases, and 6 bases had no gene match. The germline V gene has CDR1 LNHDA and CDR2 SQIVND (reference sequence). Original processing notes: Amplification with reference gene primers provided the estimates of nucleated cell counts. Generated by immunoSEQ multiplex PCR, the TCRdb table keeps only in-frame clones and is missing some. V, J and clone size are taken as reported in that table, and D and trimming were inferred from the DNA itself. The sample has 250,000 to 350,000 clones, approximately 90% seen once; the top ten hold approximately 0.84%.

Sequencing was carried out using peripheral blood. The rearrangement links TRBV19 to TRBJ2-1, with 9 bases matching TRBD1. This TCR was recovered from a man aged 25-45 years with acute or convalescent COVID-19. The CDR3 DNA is TGTGCCACCAAGGACAGGGGTACCTACAATGAGCAGTTCTTC. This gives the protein CATKDRGTYNEQFF.